This T cell receptor (beta chain) is from a study of cytomegalovirus exposure and HLA in healthy donors (dated by TCRdb to 2016 to 2017). Looking at the study overall: An earlier analysis of some 500 of the donors reported about 250 Gb of sequence data and 120 million or so unique TCR beta sequences from 150 million to 200 million T cells. The T cell repertoires of roughly 660 subjects were profiled by immunosequencing and related to cytomegalovirus serostatus. Roughly 5 DR-DQ haplotypes were handled as single units for association and clustering because linkage in the cohort was strong. In addition to the first cohort of about 650 subjects, a separate validation cohort of over 90 different subjects was used. The number of typed donors differed by locus: roughly 620-640 for A, B, C, DRB1 and DQB1; 500 to 550 for DQA1; some 590 for DPA1; and around 490 for DPB1. The later analysis used no new phenotypic data to find candidate immune exposures, relying instead on TCR beta sequences and their occurrence across donors. Alongside the repertoire data, information on donor age, sex, ethnicity and CMV serostatus was compiled. Both class I and class II loci were covered by HLA typing, at four-digit resolution. Genome-wide SNP genotypes for about 60% of the roughly 700 donors were used in a later genetic analysis, which treated that subset as a discovery cohort. About 280 gigabases of sequencing data and approximately 80 million unique TCR sequences were included in an early release covering about 700 HLA-typed donors. In a later analysis, previously published TCR beta repertoires from 550 to 750 donors were re-analyzed and high-resolution HLA genotyping was added so that TCR occurrence patterns could be studied. Among roughly 400 genotyped donors of the cohort, an average of about 240,000 unique TCR beta nucleotide sequences were sequenced per donor, around 20% of them non-productive. The aim of the study was to test whether cataloging public T cell receptors could identify signatures of past pathogen exposure. Every discovery cohort repertoire had been produced on one sequencing platform. Among the roughly 400 genotyped donors, about 83% belonged to the genetic ancestry cluster associated with self-reported Caucasian donors. The study combined high-throughput TCR immunosequencing, statistical association of individual TCRs with disease status, and machine learning to predict cytomegalovirus infection status. To decide whether each TCR beta V gene segment behaved as functional or pseudogenic, an earlier analysis of fewer than 750 of the donors relied on high-throughput TCR beta sequencing. What the research found in general, with its limitations: In this cohort, only TCR beta chains were sequenced, and detectable features were limited by the absence of alpha or paired-chain data. Most TCR sequences were observed very rarely across donors, whereas some public TCRs were present in many individuals. Because the 87-base-pair reads could not distinguish some IMGT-functional V segments, including TRBV6-2 and TRBV6-3, those segments were excluded. Specific HLA alleles were associated with about 17,000 TCR beta sequences at a false discovery rate of 0.05 in a later analysis. A cluster of highly shared sequence variants was judged likely to be a technical artifact of the sequencing pipeline. In an earlier analysis of some 500 of the donors, most TCR beta V segments were observed in productive rearrangements about 87% or about 30% of the time, broadly matching IMGT annotations. According to a later analysis, TCR association rates differed among HLA loci, with DRB1 alleles showing the most associated TCRs and HLA-C alleles showing the fewest. The study gave a list of about 170 TCR beta chains associated with cytomegalovirus. Immune exposure information for the cohort was limited to CMV serostatus. In vitro tests confirmed that a few of the cytomegalovirus-associated TCR beta chains recognize cytomegalovirus antigens. In both the original and validation cohorts, the classifier was reported to diagnose cytomegalovirus status with high specificity and sensitivity. According to the authors, the approach could potentially be generalized to other disease states and immunological phenotypes. The presence/absence analyses assumed that sequencing depth was roughly uniform across donors, and that assumption may not be true. Around 16 rarely observed V segments, including chromosome 9 orphons, were excluded from the earlier analysis of just under 600 of the donors because counts were too low. In a later analysis, most CMV-associated TCR beta chains were found to appear HLA-restricted, with HLA associations seemingly driven largely by CMV exposure. In a later analysis, several top co-occurrence clusters were reported to appear linked to parvovirus B19, influenza, CMV and Epstein-Barr virus. Correlated functional status among segregating V segments might reflect linkage disequilibrium, but an unknown experimental factor could not be ruled out. Assigning TCR associations to individual alleles was difficult when HLA alleles, especially DR and DQ, strongly co-occurred. In a later genetic analysis, fewer N-insertions in productive TCRs were reported among donors in an Asian-associated ancestry cluster than the roughly 710-donor mean. In a later analysis, HLA-associated TCR beta chains were found to be more clonally expanded and to have lower generation probabilities than equally common non-associated chains. Because some donors lacked HLA typing at each locus, the association tests relied only on the typed subset. A further reported finding was that TCR beta sequences accurately predicted the HLA-A and HLA-B alleles for most subjects in the first cohort. V-gene and J-gene trimming of TCR beta chains was associated with a missense DCLRE1C variant in a later genetic analysis, and the association was replicated in an independent cohort.

According to the germline V gene, CDR1 reads SGDLS and CDR2 reads YYNGEE. From the cysteine through the phenylalanine, the CDR3 covers 15 amino acids. Only CDR3 DNA is held: 45 bases, read in frame from base 1. Unmatched junction bases come to 3, with V trimmed by 0 bases and J by 8 bases. The cohort comprised hundreds of healthy bone marrow donors. Cohort members were all nominally healthy when sampled, although unrecorded immune exposures were likely present. The donor tested CMV seropositive, placing the donor among the 250 to 350 seropositive members of the cohort. A peripheral blood sample was provided by each donor, and peripheral blood mononuclear cells were used for TCR beta sequencing. The Qiagen DNeasy Blood Extraction Kit was used to extract genomic DNA from the blood cell samples. Libraries were prepared through the immunoSEQ multiplex PCR assay. The multiplex PCR relied on a mix of 60 forward primers for TCR Vbeta segments and 13 reverse primers for TCR Jbeta segments. The CDR3 region of rearranged TCR beta genes was amplified from genomic DNA with a multiplex PCR assay. The amplified TCR beta libraries were sequenced on the Illumina HiSeq System as 87-base-pair reads. The study's own analysis went as follows. Across the roughly 600 repertoires, a later analysis counted 80 million or so unique TCR beta chains, approximately 10 million of which were shared by at least two donors. Raw reads were error-corrected and collapsed into unique sequences by a nearest-neighbor algorithm in which closely related sequences were merged to remove PCR and sequencing errors. CDR3 sequences were aligned to IMGT reference sequences to assign V, D and J gene segments. Each retained sequence needed at least a six-nucleotide match to both a V gene segment and a J gene segment. Rearrangements were classified as productive when the CDR3 lacked stop codons and remained in frame with V and J, and all other rearrangements were classified as non-productive. Following IMGT convention, CDR3 was defined as the stretch from the second conserved V-encoded cysteine up to the conserved J-encoded phenylalanine. The earlier analysis of roughly 590 of the donors excluded sequences that lacked an unambiguous match to a single V gene segment. An earlier analysis of roughly 590 of the donors called V segments functional above 56.7% productive rearrangements and segregating when the between-donor standard deviation exceeded 5%. To diagnose cytomegalovirus status from the catalog of TCR beta chain sequences, a statistical classification framework was built. In a later analysis, V and J genes were assigned by comparing TCR nucleotide sequences against IMGT/GENE-DB human TR gene sequences. In a later analysis, CDR3 sequences and most-parsimonious VDJ recombination scenarios were assigned using the TCRdist pipeline. A later analysis defined each TCR beta chain by its CDR3 amino acid sequence plus V-gene family, and excluded reads lacking a unique V-gene family. In a later analysis, fewer than 650 highly shared, low-generation-probability nucleotide sequences were removed to address suspected cross-contamination and a sequencing artifact. For each public chain, a later analysis derived a clonal expansion index from normalized ranks of inferred template counts within each repertoire. Generation probabilities in a later analysis came from a VDJ recombination model fitted to out-of-frame rearrangements, and those results were checked against IGoR. A later analysis scored TCR-TCR, TCR-HLA and TCR-CMV co-occurrence with hypergeometric tests, applying a repertoire-size bias correction to TCR pairs. In a later analysis, false discovery rates were estimated by permuting HLA or CMV assignments 20 times. In a later analysis, co-occurring TCRs were grouped with DBSCAN, and TCRdist sequence similarity was added when clustering was performed within HLA-allele-positive subsets. Co-occurrence clustering excluded repertoires with fewer than 30,000 or more than 120,000 public chains, plus five with anomalous nucleotide sharing. TCRdb limited this immuneACCESS table to in-frame rearrangements with V and J called. A share of clones is missing; checked studies link under half to unresolved V genes, and the rest is unexplained. The V and J calls and clone size were taken over from that table, and D and trimming were inferred from the DNA. The table for this sample lists under 150,000 clones; under 85% of them were counted only once. The ten largest account for around 7% of the sample.

Remarks on this clone: The antigen it recognizes is unknown. No much larger clone is present one base from it, and per-base qualities are unavailable.

The sequence was collected from a woman between 40 and 55 years old in good health and CMV-seropositive. Sequencing was done on a sample of PBMCs. The chain is made from TRBV9 and TRBJ2-5; TRBD2 lines up with 14 middle nucleotides. The DNA sequence is as follows: TGTGCCAGCAGCGTAGGCGGACTAGCGGGGGGAACCCAGTACTTC. The translation is CASSVGGLAGGTQYF.